This passage covers 12 T cell receptor beta chains from one sample sequenced in a study of OX40 agonist ivuxolimab in advanced cancers. Assay used: immunoSEQ multiplex PCR; TCRdb lists only in-frame clones, some missing. Among over 45,000 clones listed, about 85% were seen once. The sample here was CD4+ or CD8+ T cells sorted from blood, taken in a trial of the OX40 agonist ivuxolimab. The receptor set was obtained from an adult with an advanced solid tumor such as melanoma, head and neck, liver or kidney cancer.

The chain combines TRBV18 with TRBJ2-7, with 9 bases that match TRBD2. The V gene end was trimmed by 3 bases and the J gene end by 1 base; junction bases not matched to a gene: 4. This CDR3 spans 15 amino acids. CDR1 and CDR2 from the germline V gene are KGHSH and LQKENI. This CDR3 is CASSPNSGSSYEQYF. Written as DNA, the CDR3 is TGTGCCAGCTCACCCAATAGCGGGAGTTCCTACGAGCAGTACTTC.

J is TRBJ1-1 and V is TRBV5-1; 7 bases fit TRBD1. The germline V gene encodes CDR1 SGHRS and CDR2 YFSETQ. CDR3 length equals 14 residues. V lost 7 bases and J lost 6; bases outside the gene matches: 12. CDR3 in amino acids: CASGQEARGSEAFF. DNA of the CDR3: TGCGCCAGCGGACAGGAGGCCCGTGGGTCTGAAGCTTTCTTT. Complete variable domain (other parts from reference TRBV5-1 and TRBJ1-1): KAGVTQTPRYLIKTRGQQVTLSCSPISGHRSVSWYQQTPGQGLQFLFEYFSETQRNKGNFPGRFSGRQFSNSRSEMNVSTLELGDSALYLCASGQEARGSEAFFGQGTRLTVV.

The J gene is TRBJ2-7, the V gene TRBV20-1, with D perhaps matching TRBD1 (6 bases). The CDR3 covers 11 residues. V shed 7 bases and J shed 4 bases, with 11 bases lying between them. Germline V gene data show CDR1 as DFQATT and CDR2 as SNEGSKA (reference sequence). Written as DNA, the CDR3 is TGCAGTGTCTGGACAGCTTACGAGCAGTACTTC. Protein product: CSVWTAYEQYF.

CDR3 nucleotide sequence: TGTGCCAGCAGCATACTAGCGGGACAAGGGGCCCAGTACTTC. This encodes CASSILAGQGAQYF. The chain uses TRBV9 and TRBJ2-5; 10 bases align to TRBD2. The CDR3 sequence is 14 residues long. V lost 4 bases, J lost 9 bases, and 9 bases stayed unmatched. Germline values: CDR1 SGDLS, CDR2 YYNGEE. The full variable domain, with the rest looked up from reference TRBV9 and TRBJ2-5, is DSGVTQTPKHLITATGQRVTLRCSPRSGDLSVYWYQQSLDQGLQFLIQYYNGEERAKGNILERFSAQQFPDLHSELNLSSLELGDSALYFCASSILAGQGAQYFGPGTRLLVL.

This clone was counted between two and nine times. This sequence joins TRBV7-3 and TRBJ1-5; maybe TRBD1 (5 bases). The CDR3 sequence is 13 residues long. Germline V gene data show CDR1 as SGHTA and CDR2 as FQGTGA. V shed 6 bases and J shed 3 bases, with 9 bases lying between them. This CDR3 reads CASSQGVNQPQHF. The CDR3 DNA sequence: TGTGCCAGCAGTCAAGGGGTCAATCAGCCCCAGCATTTT.

The chain carries TRBV7-2 and TRBJ1-4; 7 bases line up with TRBD1. The J segment lost 4 bases and the V segment lost 5 bases, leaving 7 bases of the junction unmatched. This CDR3 contains 15 residues. CDR1 is SGHTA and CDR2 is FQGNSA in the germline V gene. For the CDR3, the DNA is TGTGCCAGCAGCATTACAGGGGTACTTAATGAAAAACTGTTTTTT. Protein product: CASSITGVLNEKLFF.

The chain joins TRBV15 to TRBJ2-7, with D possibly being TRBD2 (6 bases). V lost 5 bases to trimming and J lost 0 bases, with 11 bases between them. The CDR3 is 14 amino acids. Per germline, CDR1 LNHNV and CDR2 YYDKDF (reference sequence). This chain's CDR3 is CATSSYGSSYEQYF. Written as DNA, the CDR3 is TGTGCCACCAGCTCCTACGGGAGCTCCTACGAGCAGTACTTC.

There are a few counts of this clone. V is TRBV2 and J is TRBJ1-1, with D possibly being TRBD1 (5 bases). CDR3 length: 14 residues. V dropped 2 bases and J dropped 1 base, with 8 bases sitting between them. CDR1 and CDR2 (germline): SNHLY, FYNNEI. This CDR3 reads CASSEQGRNTEAFF. As DNA, the CDR3 is TGTGCCAGCAGTGAACAGGGCCGGAACACTGAAGCTTTCTTT.

This chain links TRBV6-1 with TRBJ2-3, with D perhaps given as TRBD1 or TRBD2 (5 bases each). V was shortened by 2 bases and J by 6 bases, with 12 bases between the two germline ends. Germline V lookup: CDR1 MNHNS, CDR2 SASEGT. The CDR3 runs 14 residues. CDR3 protein: CASSELGPRDTQYF. CDR3 in DNA: TGTGCCAGCAGTGAACTGGGACCGAGGGATACGCAGTATTTT.

This chain uses TRBV2 with TRBJ1-2; D gene uncertain. The ends were cut back, 6 bases at V and 0 bases at J, with 8 bases in the middle. This CDR3 spans 13 amino acids. The V gene's germline CDR1 is SNHLY and CDR2 FYNNEI. The CDR3: CASSIHPNYGYTF. DNA of the CDR3: TGTGCCAGCAGCATACACCCTAACTATGGCTACACCTTC. The variable domain in full, with the rest retrieved from reference TRBV2 and TRBJ1-2, is EPEVTQTPSHQVTQMGQEVILRCVPISNHLYFYWYRQILGQKVEFLVSFYNNEISEKSEIFDDQFSVERPDGSNFTLKIRSTKLEDSAMYFCASSIHPNYGYTFGSGTRLTVV.

The chain carries TRBV29-1 and TRBJ2-2; 10 nucleotides align to TRBD1. The CDR3 contains 12 residues. Germline loops: CDR1 SQVTM, CDR2 ANQGSEA. The V segment lost 7 bases and the J segment 6 bases; nucleotides outside the gene matches: 2. The CDR3 sequence: CSAGQGAGELFF. The CDR3 DNA is TGCAGCGCCGGACAGGGGGCCGGGGAGCTGTTTTTT.

This rearrangement joins TRBV5-1 to TRBJ1-2; TRBD1 matches at 8 bases. The CDR3 extends over 12 amino acids. V lost 4 bases to trimming and J lost 8 bases; unmatched junction nucleotides: 4. Germline loops: CDR1 SGHRS, CDR2 YFSETQ. CDR3 coding DNA: TGCGCCAGCAGCGGGACAGGTCAAGGCTACACCTTC. It specifies CASSGTGQGYTF.